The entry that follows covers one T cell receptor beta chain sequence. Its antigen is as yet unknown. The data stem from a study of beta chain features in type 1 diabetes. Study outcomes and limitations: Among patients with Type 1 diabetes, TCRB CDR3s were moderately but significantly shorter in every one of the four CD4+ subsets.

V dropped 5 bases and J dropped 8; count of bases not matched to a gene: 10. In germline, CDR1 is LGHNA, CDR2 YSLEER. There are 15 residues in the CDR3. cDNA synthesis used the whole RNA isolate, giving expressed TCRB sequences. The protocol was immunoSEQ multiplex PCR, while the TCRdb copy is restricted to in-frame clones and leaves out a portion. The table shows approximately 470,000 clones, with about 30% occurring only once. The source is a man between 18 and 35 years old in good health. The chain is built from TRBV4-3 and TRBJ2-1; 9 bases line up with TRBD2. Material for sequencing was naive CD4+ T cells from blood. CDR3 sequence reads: CASSERSGRFDEQFF. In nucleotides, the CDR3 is TGCGCCAGCAGCGAGAGGAGCGGGAGGTTCGATGAGCAGTTCTTC.